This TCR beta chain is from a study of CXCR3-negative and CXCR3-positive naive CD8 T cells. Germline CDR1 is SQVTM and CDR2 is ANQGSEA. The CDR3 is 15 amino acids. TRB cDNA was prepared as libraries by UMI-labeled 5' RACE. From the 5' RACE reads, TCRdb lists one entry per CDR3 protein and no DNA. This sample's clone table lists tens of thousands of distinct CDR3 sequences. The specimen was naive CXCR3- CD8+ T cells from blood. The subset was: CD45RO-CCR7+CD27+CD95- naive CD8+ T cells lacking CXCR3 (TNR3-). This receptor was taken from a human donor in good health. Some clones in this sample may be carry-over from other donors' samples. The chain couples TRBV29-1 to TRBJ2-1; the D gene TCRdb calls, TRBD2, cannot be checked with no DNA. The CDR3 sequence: CSVMGTSGGSNEQFF.